A selection of T cell receptor beta chains follows, all from one sample in a study of T cell responses to AZD1222 COVID-19 vaccine. Method: immunoSEQ multiplex PCR; TCRdb's copy keeps in-frame clones and lacks some. Counted here are 140,000 or so clones, around 87% occurring once; the ten biggest clones make up under 2%. The source was peripheral blood, collected on day 0 of AZD1222 vaccination. The receptor set was obtained from an adult in good health. CDR3s include the opening cysteine and the closing phenylalanine or tryptophan. A D gene is named only where the DNA matches it firmly. Size is stated for part of the rows, as once, few or many counts, or as a class when the clone is expanded.

V gene,D gene,J gene,clone size,CDR3 protein,CDR3 DNA
TRBV12-3/TRBV12-4,NA,TRBJ2-7,NA,CASSRDRAYEQYF,TGTGCCAGCAGTAGGGACCGAGCCTACGAGCAGTACTTC
TRBV4-1,TRBD1,TRBJ1-2,NA,CASSHVQGALYGYTF,TGCGCCAGCAGCCACGTACAGGGGGCCCTCTATGGCTACACCTTC
TRBV16,NA,TRBJ1-5,NA,CASSQLGIQPQHF,TGTGCCAGCAGCCAGCTAGGAATTCAGCCCCAGCATTTT
TRBV29-1,TRBD2,TRBJ2-7,NA,CSVTSGYEQYF,TGCAGCGTTACTAGCGGTTACGAGCAGTACTTC
TRBV12-3/TRBV12-4,NA,TRBJ2-2,NA,CASSFPGELFF,TGTGCCAGCAGTTTTCCGGGGGAGCTGTTTTTT
TRBV6-5,NA,TRBJ2-2,NA,CASSYVGTGTGELFF,TGTGCCAGCAGTTACGTTGGCACGGGCACCGGGGAGCTGTTTTTT
TRBV29-1,NA,TRBJ2-1,NA,CSVEVRELETLNEQFF,TGCAGCGTTGAAGTAAGGGAACTAGAAACCCTCAATGAGCAGTTCTTC
TRBV25-1,NA,TRBJ1-3,NA,CASSEYGNRAGNTIYF,TGTGCCAGCAGTGAATATGGAAACAGGGCTGGAAACACCATATATTTT
TRBV3-1/TRBV3-2,NA,TRBJ1-1,NA,CASSPPRGAKTEAFF,TGTGCCAGCAGCCCACCCAGGGGCGCGAAGACTGAAGCTTTCTTT
TRBV30,NA,TRBJ2-7,NA,CAWTGSLSYEQYF,TGTGCCTGGACGGGTTCTCTTTCCTACGAGCAGTACTTC
TRBV13,NA,TRBJ2-7,NA,CASSPTKSEQYF,TGTGCCAGCAGCCCTACGAAATCCGAGCAGTACTTC
TRBV2,NA,TRBJ1-5,once,CASSRIDSNQPQHF,TGTGCCAGCAGTAGGATAGATAGCAATCAGCCCCAGCATTTT
TRBV27,NA,TRBJ1-1,NA,CASSPAVTGTGTEAFF,TGTGCCAGCAGTCCCGCCGTCACAGGGACGGGGACTGAAGCTTTCTTT
TRBV4-1,NA,TRBJ2-1,once,CASSQEPGALWNEQFF,TGCGCCAGCAGCCAAGAGCCAGGAGCTCTGTGGAATGAGCAGTTCTTC
TRBV4-1,TRBD2,TRBJ2-7,NA,CASSQDVGGGRFEQYF,TGCGCCAGCAGCCAAGATGTCGGGGGGGGCCGGTTCGAGCAGTACTTC
TRBV6-2/TRBV6-3,NA,TRBJ2-2,NA,CASSRTTVNTGELFF,TGTGCCAGCAGCCGAACGACGGTGAACACCGGGGAGCTGTTTTTT
TRBV11-2,NA,TRBJ2-1,once,CASSLSAGPYNEQFF,TGTGCCAGCAGCTTAAGTGCGGGGCCCTACAATGAGCAGTTCTTC
TRBV7-8,NA,TRBJ1-3,NA,CASSLVIGQGSGNTIYF,TGTGCCAGCAGCTTAGTAATCGGGCAGGGTTCTGGAAACACCATATATTTT
TRBV3-1/TRBV3-2,NA,TRBJ2-3,NA,CASSPEVETDTQYF,TGTGCCAGCAGCCCCGAGGTGGAGACAGATACGCAGTATTTT
TRBV5-6,NA,TRBJ1-4,NA,CASSLVGTELFF,TGTGCCAGCAGCTTGGTTGGCACGGAACTGTTTTTT
TRBV7-8,NA,TRBJ2-3,NA,CASSLLRGTDTQYF,TGTGCCAGCAGCTTATTGCGGGGCACAGATACGCAGTATTTT
TRBV7-9,NA,TRBJ1-1,NA,CASSTGTEAFF,TGTGCCAGCAGCACAGGCACTGAAGCTTTCTTT
TRBV6-5,NA,TRBJ2-1,NA,CASSYSTMRYYNEQFF,TGTGCCAGCAGTTACTCGACGATGAGGTACTACAATGAGCAGTTCTTC
TRBV5-5,NA,TRBJ1-5,NA,CASSLEGINQPQHF,TGTGCCAGCAGCTTGGAGGGGATCAATCAGCCCCAGCATTTT
TRBV27,NA,TRBJ2-1,NA,CASSLTPRGGGHNEQFF,TGTGCCAGCAGTTTAACCCCCAGGGGCGGGGGACACAATGAGCAGTTCTTC
TRBV5-1,TRBD2,TRBJ2-7,NA,CASSLLAGGPVYEQYF,TGCGCCAGCAGCTTACTAGCGGGAGGGCCCGTTTACGAGCAGTACTTC
TRBV5-6,NA,TRBJ1-1,few,CASSLVIGATEAFF,TGTGCCAGCAGCTTGGTGATTGGGGCAACTGAAGCTTTCTTT
TRBV4-1,NA,TRBJ1-3,NA,CASSQGGAGNTIYF,TGCGCCAGCAGCCAAGGCGGGGCTGGAAACACCATATATTTT
TRBV5-1,NA,TRBJ1-2,NA,CASSLGQVNYGYTF,TGCGCCAGCAGCTTGGGACAAGTAAATTATGGCTACACCTTC
TRBV11-2,NA,TRBJ2-7,NA,CASSPRGGGYEQYF,TGTGCCAGCAGCCCCAGGGGAGGAGGCTACGAGCAGTACTTC
TRBV6-5,NA,TRBJ1-3,NA,CASSYGYSGNTIYF,TGTGCCAGCAGTTATGGATACTCTGGAAACACCATATATTTT
TRBV4-1,NA,TRBJ1-1,NA,CASSQDRGRGAFF,TGCGCCAGCAGCCAAGATCGAGGGAGGGGAGCTTTCTTT
TRBV6-5,NA,TRBJ1-6,few,CASSDRGVILHF,TGTGCCAGCAGCGACAGAGGGGTCATCCTCCACTTT
TRBV7-2,NA,TRBJ2-5,NA,CASSFGLQETQYF,TGTGCCAGCAGCTTCGGGCTCCAAGAGACCCAGTACTTC
TRBV7-3,NA,TRBJ1-1,NA,CASSLTAGRKTEAFF,TGTGCCAGCAGCTTAACCGCAGGGAGGAAGACTGAAGCTTTCTTT
TRBV7-9,NA,TRBJ2-7,NA,CASSLGSRYHYEQYF,TGTGCCAGCAGCTTAGGTTCTAGGTATCACTACGAGCAGTACTTC
TRBV21-1,NA,TRBJ1-5,NA,CASSKEGRTGWNQPQHF,TGTGCCAGCAGCAAAGAAGGCAGGACAGGGTGGAATCAGCCCCAGCATTTT
TRBV7-9,NA,TRBJ1-1,NA,CASSLSPRDPPNSEAFF,TGTGCCAGCAGCTTAAGCCCCAGGGACCCTCCTAACAGTGAAGCTTTCTTT
TRBV5-1,NA,TRBJ1-1,NA,CASSLLPQGNTEAFF,TGCGCCAGCAGCTTGTTACCTCAGGGGAACACTGAAGCTTTCTTT
TRBV18,NA,TRBJ1-1,NA,CASSRPGGRGTEAFF,TGTGCCAGCTCACGCCCCGGGGGTCGGGGCACTGAAGCTTTCTTT
TRBV14,TRBD1,TRBJ2-1,once,CASSQRTGSNEQFF,TGTGCCAGCAGCCAGCGGACAGGGAGTAATGAGCAGTTCTTC
TRBV6-5,TRBD1,TRBJ1-2,NA,CASSPAGTANYGYTF,TGTGCCAGCAGTCCCGCCGGGACAGCCAACTATGGCTACACCTTC
TRBV6-5,TRBD1,TRBJ2-2,NA,CASRPGGGGGGELFF,TGTGCCTCACGGCCAGGGGGCGGAGGGGGCGGGGAGCTGTTTTTT
TRBV14,TRBD2,TRBJ2-1,NA,CASSPLAGGRNEQFF,TGTGCCAGCAGTCCCTTAGCGGGAGGCCGCAATGAGCAGTTCTTC
TRBV7-3,NA,TRBJ2-7,NA,CASSLKREGEQYF,TGTGCCAGCAGCTTAAAACGGGAAGGCGAGCAGTACTTC